This T cell receptor beta chain stems from a study of blood T cell repertoires in COVID-19 (dated by TCRdb to 2018 to 2020). In the study overall: Collaborator samples came from the United States, Italy and Spain and covered acute and convalescent phases of COVID-19. The material from the prospective study consisted of cDNA or gDNA derived from T cells, B-cell-depleted T cells, or PBMCs. Subjects who had been exposed to COVID-19, were actively infected with it, or had recovered from it provided the deeply sampled blood TCRbeta repertoires that made up the dataset. The repertoires were released in a freely available public database meant as a resource for research on the immune response to SARS-CoV-2. The samples were drawn from two sources: the first 160 participants of the ongoing ImmuneRACE study, and approximately 1,300 subjects contributed by 6 global collaborators. Nearly every sample came with metadata listing a de-identified subject ID, COVID-19 status, age in years and sex. Where available, HLA class I and class II types were taken from metadata supplied by the sample provider and were not determined by assay-based typing. The investigation overall reported the following: The quantity of clinical and demographic metadata differed by source and by participant and was supplied without curation.

Points on this clone: Which antigen it targets is not known. It has no much larger one-base neighbor in the sample; base qualities were not kept.

For this chain, trimming is 0 bases at the V end and 10 bases at the J end, and the number of junction bases without a gene match is 13. CDR1 and CDR2 are drawn from the germline V gene: SGHRS, YFSETQ. The CDR3 contains 17 residues, cysteine and phenylalanine counted. CDR3 DNA is the only sequence kept; it has 51 bases, read in frame from the first base. The immunoSEQ Assay, a bias-controlled multiplex PCR, was used to amplify TCRbeta CDR3 regions from genomic DNA. The source study handled its data this way. The number of nucleated cells in each sample was estimated by amplification of reference gene primers within the assay. Sequence reads were collapsed and filtered to measure the absolute abundance of every unique TCRbeta CDR3 rearrangement. Productive Simpson clonality was computed per sample as the square root of Simpson's diversity index over productive rearrangements. Drawn from immuneACCESS, this table holds only the in-frame rearrangements with V and J called that TCRdb kept. Clones are partly lost; checked studies trace under half to an unresolved V gene and leave the rest unexplained. V, J and clone size were drawn from that table, and D and trimming were deduced from the DNA. Recorded for this sample are 250,000 to 300,000 clones; nearly 90% of them occurred a single time. In total, the top ten clones hold under 3.5% of the sample.

In the prospective study, participants were roughly 18 to 95 years old, resided in 25 or so geographic areas of the United States, and were enrolled through a virtual design. Cohort assignment in the prospective study relied on participant-reported clinical history from a screening survey and a study questionnaire. Exposed participants had been in contact with someone with a PCR-confirmed or clinician-diagnosed COVID-19 case within 2 weeks of study entry. In the prospective study, mobile phlebotomists collected whole blood, serum and a nasopharyngeal or oropharyngeal swab from each participant. Prospective study participants could optionally give additional blood draws and questionnaires over an approximately two-month period. Prospective study blood samples were shipped either frozen or at room temperature before DNA extraction.

The sequence was collected from a woman in her fifties or sixties who had been exposed to COVID-19. The chain uses TRBV5-1 and TRBJ1-6; TRBD1 lines up with 7 middle nucleotides. The specimen sequenced was PBMCs or T cells enriched from blood (not recorded which). CDR3 region: CASSLGGPQGGQSPLHF. The DNA sequence follows: TGCGCCAGCAGCTTGGGGGGCCCCCAGGGGGGTCAATCACCCCTCCACTTT.